This T cell receptor (beta chain) stems from a study of CD8 T cells in Susac syndrome (dated by TCRdb to about 2019). Context from the whole study: Whether CD8+ T cell activation and differentiation in Susac syndrome was antigen driven was tested using repertoire sequencing. The clonality of the CD8+ T cell repertoire was compared across about 12 healthy donors, around 14 Susac syndrome patients and around 16 multiple sclerosis patients. Here is what the overall study found, with its caveats: The study acknowledged that relatively few individuals were included in the TCR sequencing and HLA analysis.

About this clonotype itself: Its antigen is not yet known. Base qualities are missing; no much larger clone stands one base away.

Peripheral blood CD8+ and CD4+ T cells from healthy donors, Susac syndrome patients and multiple sclerosis patients were profiled using high-throughput TCR beta sequencing. Multiple sclerosis controls were treatment-naive patients with stable or active relapsing-remitting disease fulfilling revised McDonald criteria. CD8+ TEMRA cells were enriched by FACS, while bulk CD8+ and CD4+ T cells were purified by magnetic negative isolation. Blood was drawn into EDTA tubes, processed within 24 hours, and PBMCs were isolated by density gradient centrifugation. PBMCs intended for TCR sequencing were cryopreserved in liquid nitrogen and were subsequently thawed in a 37 degrees C water bath. The sorted or isolated CD4+, CD8+ and CD8+ TEMRA cells had a purity of 90% or higher. Trimming removed 4 bases from V and 6 bases from J, leaving 4 bases between the germline ends. CDR1 PRHDT and CDR2 FYEKMQ are derived from the germline V gene (reference sequence). The CDR3 contains 11 residues, cysteine and phenylalanine counted. Just CDR3 DNA is preserved here, 33 bases in frame from base 1.

RNA was extracted with the RNeasy kit and roughly 0.5 to 1 ug was reverse transcribed using random hexamers. TCR beta CDR3 regions were amplified with the immunoSEQ multiplex PCR assay covering 54 Vbeta and 13 Jbeta segments. PCR amplification bias was corrected by using a synthetic template baseline for primer optimization and computational correction. The study's own analysis went as follows. Reads were annotated to V, D and J genes per IMGT and analyzed with immunoSEQ Analyzer, keeping only productive sequences. Clonality was calculated as one minus the Shannon entropy normalized by log2 of the number of productive unique sequences. Public and private clones were assessed among the 100 most prevalent clones of each patient and control. Susac-specific clones were defined as absent from healthy and MS cohorts, around 1,000 published viral clones and other ImmuneACCESS disease sequences. TCRdb took the public reads, trimmed them with fastp at Q25, ran MiXCR for clone calling and kept in-frame beta chains. When rows share a CDR3 protein, they turn into one entry using the most common DNA and genes. What appears here as the V and J calls and clone size reflects TCRdb's work, not the paper's. This sample holds approximately 200,000 distinct CDR3 sequences; around 90% were observed only once. In total, the top ten clones hold about 0.12% of the sample.

The sequence was obtained from a human donor with multiple sclerosis. Recombination linked TRBV13 to TRBJ2-4, with the D gene uncertain. Sequencing was done on a sample of CD8+ T cells from PBMCs. The DNA reads as follows: TGTGCCAGCAGCTGGGGAAACATTCAGTACTTC. Translated, it gives CASSWGNIQYF.